This T cell receptor (beta chain) was identified in a study of blood T cell repertoires in COVID-19. The method was immunoSEQ multiplex PCR; TCRdb's version includes in-frame clones alone and lacks a portion of them. The sample includes fewer than 150,000 clones, approximately 86% of them seen just once. This clonotype was obtained from a woman aged 45-60 years who had recovered from COVID-19. Sequencing input: peripheral blood.

CDR3: CASRATEYNEQFF. CDR3 nucleotides: TGTGCCAGCAGGGCAACAGAATACAATGAGCAGTTCTTC. The gene calls are TRBV7-3 and TRBJ2-1; D unclear. V dropped 6 bases and J dropped 4 bases, with 10 bases sitting between them. Germline loops: CDR1 SGHTA, CDR2 FQGTGA. CDR3 size: 13 residues.